This TCR beta chain originates from a study of T cells in Graves' hyperthyroidism and ophthalmopathy (dated by TCRdb to the late 2010s). Some background on the complete study: Peripheral blood samples were taken at initial diagnosis, before any treatment was given. TCR V-J signatures able to tell the groups apart were searched for in a discovery cohort of about a hundred patients, of whom around 43 had Graves' ophthalmopathy and about 60 had stable Graves' hyperthyroidism. Whether ophthalmopathy could be predicted prospectively was tested in an independent validation cohort made up of roughly 19 hyperthyroidism patients plus 17 patients who later progressed to ophthalmopathy. The 100 or so discovery patients were randomly divided into training and test sets at a 7:3 ratio. In addition, the study compared T-cell repertoires in thyroid tissue and in blood from six Graves' hyperthyroidism patients. After sampling, hyperthyroidism patients received methimazole starting at 30 mg daily, and ophthalmopathy patients received high-dose intravenous methylprednisolone. TCR Vbeta CDR3 sequencing of some 140 peripheral blood samples (more than 40 ophthalmopathy, approximately 80 hyperthyroidism and approximately 17 progressor patients) is reported in the paper.

The germline V gene (reference sequence) provides CDR1 MNHEY and CDR2 SMNVEV. The V end gives up 3 bases and the J end 4 bases, leaving 3 bases in the junction not matched to a gene. The CDR3 has 15 amino acids, counting the end cysteine and phenylalanine. Of the read, only the CDR3 DNA is kept; its 45 bases are in frame from base 1. Stable Graves' hyperthyroidism was defined as no progression to ophthalmopathy during 18 months of follow-up. Hyperthyroidism patients were aged 18 to 65 years and newly diagnosed, with disease duration of less than 2 months. Exclusion was applied to patients with uncontrolled infections, other autoimmune diseases, pregnancy or lactation. Clinical symptoms, serum thyroxine and TRAb, thyroid ultrasound, and orbital computed tomography formed the basis for the diagnoses. Ficoll-Paque density gradient centrifugation was used to isolate PBMCs from 10 ml of fresh peripheral blood. Total RNA was extracted with Trizol reagent, and quality was checked on an Agilent 2100 Bioanalyzer.

General findings and caveats noted by the study authors: In cross-validation, a model built on a 13 V-J signature told ophthalmopathy apart from stable hyperthyroidism with approximately 91% sensitivity and approximately 84% specificity, and in testing the same model reached 80%/75%. Sample size was not statistically predetermined, and investigators were not blinded to group allocation. Most expanded thyroid clonotypes (frequency above 0.001) were also detected in blood, a finding suggesting that blood repertoires may reflect thyroid immune responses. During validation, the model predicted progression to ophthalmopathy a median of approximately 7 months ahead of onset, with almost 71% sensitivity and almost 75% specificity.

This clonotype was counted many times. Its specific antigen is unknown. Base-call qualities are not available, and no considerably larger clone is one nucleotide away. The TCR beta CDR3 regions were amplified from the RNA transcripts. The TCR CDR3 was subjected to a first round of RT-PCR using the HTBI primer set and the Qiagen OneStep RT-PCR kit. A second multiplex PCR round built the libraries, followed by size selection and purification. Paired-end sequencing of the libraries was performed with 100 bp reads on an Illumina HiSeq2000. The paper's data handling went like this. SOAPnuke was used to process the raw data, with reads discarded if the reads contained adapters or uncalled bases, had a mean Phred below 15, or lacked an exact constant-primer or identifier match. COPE v1.2.5 was used to merge high-quality paired reads, and clonotypes were defined as unique nucleotide sequences. MiTCR v1.1 was used to align clonotypes to the IMGT TRBV, TRBD and TRBJ reference segments. Analysis was restricted to V-J combinations with a frequency above 0.0001, which covered about 99% of repertoires. A TCS score was defined as the ratio between F50 (clonal expansion) and ExV (chaos), using BLOSUM62-based TCRdist between CDR3 peptides within each V-J. Welch's t-statistics and random forest reduced some 510 V-J features to 13, which were used in a naive Bayes classifier (R e1071). TCRdb reprocessed the public reads (quality trimming at Q25 with fastp, clone calling with MiXCR) and kept in-frame beta chains. Each CDR3 protein appears once, grouped with its most common genes and DNA. TCRdb's processing, not the authors', yielded these V and J calls. The sample contains some 560,000 distinct CDR3 sequences, 14% of them found a single time. Roughly 13% of the sample comes from the top ten.

The rearranged chain carries TRBV27 and TRBJ2-5; 12 of the junction bases match TRBD2. This TCR derives from a woman in her 40s with Graves' hyperthyroidism. Sequenced material: blood. The CDR3 protein: CASSLVLAGGETQYF. The base sequence is TGTGCCAGCAGTTTGGTACTAGCGGGAGGAGAGACCCAGTACTTC.